Listed here is a single T cell receptor beta chain. Its antigen is as yet unknown. TCRdb processed the reads anew with MiXCR; each CDR3 protein has one entry. The data contain fewer than 850,000 distinct CDR3 sequences, approximately 32% of them singletons. This entry is derived from a study of T cell repertoires in cytomegalovirus infection. Turning to the study itself: Well-studied HLA-B-restricted CMV epitopes were used in the study alongside recently identified HLA-C-restricted ones.

Germline CDR1 and CDR2: SGDLS and YYNGEE. The CDR3 runs 17 residues. The germline V and J ends were trimmed by 1 base and 0 bases, with 11 bases remaining between them. Findings and caveats of the study: HLA-C-restricted TCR beta clonotypes specific for CMV led the ex vivo response.

The clonotype comes from a human donor in good health (CMV status not recorded). Some clones in this sample may be carry-over from other donors' samples. The rearrangement joins TRBV9 to TRBJ2-6, with D unclear. This material consisted of cultured CD8+ T cells from PBMCs, taken from culture after CMV antigen stimulation. CDR3 sequence reads: CASSVTVVNSGANVLTF. CDR3 sequence (DNA): TGTGCCAGCAGCGTAACGGTGGTTAACTCTGGGGCCAACGTCCTGACTTTC.